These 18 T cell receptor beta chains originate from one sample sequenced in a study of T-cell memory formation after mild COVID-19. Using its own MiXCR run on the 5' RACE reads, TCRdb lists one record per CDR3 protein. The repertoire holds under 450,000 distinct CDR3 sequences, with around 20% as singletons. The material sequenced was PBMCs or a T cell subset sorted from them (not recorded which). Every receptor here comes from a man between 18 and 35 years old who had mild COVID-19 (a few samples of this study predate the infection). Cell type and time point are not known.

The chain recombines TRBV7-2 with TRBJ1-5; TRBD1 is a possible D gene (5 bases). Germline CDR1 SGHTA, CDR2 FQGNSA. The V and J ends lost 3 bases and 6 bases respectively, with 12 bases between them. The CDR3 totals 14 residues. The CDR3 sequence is CASSLGRGSQPQHF. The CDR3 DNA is TGTGCCAGCAGCTTGGGACGGGGGAGTCAGCCCCAGCATTTT. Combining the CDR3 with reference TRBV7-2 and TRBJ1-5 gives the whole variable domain GAGVSQSPSNKVTEKGKDVELRCDPISGHTALYWYRQSLGQGLEFLIYFQGNSAPDKSGLPSDRFSAERTGGSVSTLTIQRTQQEDSAVYLCASSLGRGSQPQHFGDGTRLSIL.

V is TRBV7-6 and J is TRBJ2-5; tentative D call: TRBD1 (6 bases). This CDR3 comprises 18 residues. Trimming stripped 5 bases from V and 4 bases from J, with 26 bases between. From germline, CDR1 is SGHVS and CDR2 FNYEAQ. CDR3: CASSLEPSWGLGGETQYF. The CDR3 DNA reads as TGTGCCAGCAGCCTAGAACCCTCGTGGGGGCTAGGGGGAGAGACCCAGTACTTC.

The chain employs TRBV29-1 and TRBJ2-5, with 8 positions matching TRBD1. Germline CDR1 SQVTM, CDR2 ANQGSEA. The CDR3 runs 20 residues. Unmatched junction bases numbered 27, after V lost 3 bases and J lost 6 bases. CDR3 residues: CSVESRGQSPGEPLKKTQYF. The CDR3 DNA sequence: TGCAGCGTTGAGTCCAGGGGGCAGAGTCCCGGAGAACCTTTAAAGAAGACCCAGTACTTC.

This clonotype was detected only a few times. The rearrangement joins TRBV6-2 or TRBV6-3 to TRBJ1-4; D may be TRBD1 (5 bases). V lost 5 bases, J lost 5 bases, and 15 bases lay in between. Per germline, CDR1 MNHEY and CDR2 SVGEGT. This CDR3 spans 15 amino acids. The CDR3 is CASSDPGRDNEKLFF. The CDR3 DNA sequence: TGTGCCAGCAGTGACCCGGGACGGGACAATGAAAAACTGTTTTTT.

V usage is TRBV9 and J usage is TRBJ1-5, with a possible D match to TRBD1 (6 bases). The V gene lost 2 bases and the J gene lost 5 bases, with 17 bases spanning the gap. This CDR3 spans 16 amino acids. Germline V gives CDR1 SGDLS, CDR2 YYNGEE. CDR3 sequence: CASSVSGLGGDQPQHF. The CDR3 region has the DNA TGTGCCAGCAGCGTGTCCGGACTAGGGGGTGATCAGCCCCAGCATTTT.

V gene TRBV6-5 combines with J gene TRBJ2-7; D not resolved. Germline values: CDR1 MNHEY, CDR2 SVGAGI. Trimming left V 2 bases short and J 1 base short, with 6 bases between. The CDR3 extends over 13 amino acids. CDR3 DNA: TGTGCCAGCAGTTACAGCCAGTCCTACGAGCAGTACTTC. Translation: CASSYSQSYEQYF.

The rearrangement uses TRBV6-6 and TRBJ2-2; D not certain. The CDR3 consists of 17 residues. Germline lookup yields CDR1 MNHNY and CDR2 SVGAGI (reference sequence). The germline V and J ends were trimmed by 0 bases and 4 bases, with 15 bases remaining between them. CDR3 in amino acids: CASSYSNIASGTGELFF. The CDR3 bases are TGTGCCAGCAGTTACTCGAATATAGCCTCGGGCACCGGGGAGCTGTTTTTT.

Written as DNA, the CDR3 is TGTGCCAGCAGCACCATGACAGGGAGAGTCCACGAGCAGTACTTC. It codes for CASSTMTGRVHEQYF. The chain couples TRBV6-2 or TRBV6-3 to TRBJ2-7, with 7 bases identical to TRBD1. From germline, CDR1 is MNHEY and CDR2 SVGEGT. The CDR3 is made up of 15 amino acids. Trimming at V came to 6 bases and at J to 5 bases, leaving 13 bases not matched to a gene.

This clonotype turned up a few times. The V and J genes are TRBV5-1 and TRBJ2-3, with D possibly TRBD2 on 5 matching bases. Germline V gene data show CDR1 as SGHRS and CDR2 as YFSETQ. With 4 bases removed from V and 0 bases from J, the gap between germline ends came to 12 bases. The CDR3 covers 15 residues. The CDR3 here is CASSDAGFSTDTQYF. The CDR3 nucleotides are TGCGCCAGCAGCGATGCGGGCTTTAGCACAGATACGCAGTATTTT. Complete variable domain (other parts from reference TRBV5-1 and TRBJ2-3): KAGVTQTPRYLIKTRGQQVTLSCSPISGHRSVSWYQQTPGQGLQFLFEYFSETQRNKGNFPGRFSGRQFSNSRSEMNVSTLELGDSALYLCASSDAGFSTDTQYFGPGTRLTVL.

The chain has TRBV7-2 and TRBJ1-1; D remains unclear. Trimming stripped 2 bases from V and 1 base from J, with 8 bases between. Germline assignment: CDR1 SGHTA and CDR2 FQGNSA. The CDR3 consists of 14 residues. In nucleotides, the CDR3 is TGTGCCAGCAGCTTAATAAGTAGGAACACTGAAGCTTTCTTT. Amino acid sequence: CASSLISRNTEAFF.

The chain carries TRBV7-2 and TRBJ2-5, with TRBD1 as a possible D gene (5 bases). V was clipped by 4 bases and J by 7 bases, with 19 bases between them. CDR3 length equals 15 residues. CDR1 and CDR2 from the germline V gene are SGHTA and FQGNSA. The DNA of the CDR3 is TGTGCCAGCAGCTCCGAAGCCGGGCCCCAGGGGACCCAGTACTTC. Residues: CASSSEAGPQGTQYF. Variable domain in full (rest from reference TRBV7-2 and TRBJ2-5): GAGVSQSPSNKVTEKGKDVELRCDPISGHTALYWYRQSLGQGLEFLIYFQGNSAPDKSGLPSDRFSAERTGGSVSTLTIQRTQQEDSAVYLCASSSEAGPQGTQYFGPGTRLLVL.

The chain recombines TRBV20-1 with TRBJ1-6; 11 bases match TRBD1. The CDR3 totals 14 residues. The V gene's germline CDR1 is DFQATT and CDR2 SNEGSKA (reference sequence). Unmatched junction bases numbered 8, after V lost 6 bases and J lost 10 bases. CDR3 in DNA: TGCAGTGCCAGGGACAGGGGGTTCCCATCACCCCTCCACTTT. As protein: CSARDRGFPSPLHF.

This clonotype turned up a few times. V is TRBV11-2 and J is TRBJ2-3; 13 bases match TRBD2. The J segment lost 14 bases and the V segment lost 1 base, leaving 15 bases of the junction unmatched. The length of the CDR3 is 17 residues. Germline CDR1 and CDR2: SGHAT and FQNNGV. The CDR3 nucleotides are TGTGCCAGCAGCTTAGGCCTGACTAGCGGGGGGTCCGCCGGGGTGTATTTT. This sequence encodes CASSLGLTSGGSAGVYF.

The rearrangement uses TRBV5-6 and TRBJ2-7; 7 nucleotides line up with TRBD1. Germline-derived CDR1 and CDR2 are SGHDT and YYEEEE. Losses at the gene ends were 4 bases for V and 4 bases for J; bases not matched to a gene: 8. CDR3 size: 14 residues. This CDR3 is CASSNAGTVYEQYV. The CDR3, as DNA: TGTGCCAGCAGCAACGCCGGGACAGTGTACGAGCAGTACGTC.

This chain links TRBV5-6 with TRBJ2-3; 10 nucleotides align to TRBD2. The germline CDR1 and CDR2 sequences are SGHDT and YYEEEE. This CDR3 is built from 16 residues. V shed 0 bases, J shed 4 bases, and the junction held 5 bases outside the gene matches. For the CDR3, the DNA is TGTGCCAGCAGCTTGGCTAGCGGGGGTCGGGCAGATACGCAGTATTTT. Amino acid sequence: CASSLASGGRADTQYF.

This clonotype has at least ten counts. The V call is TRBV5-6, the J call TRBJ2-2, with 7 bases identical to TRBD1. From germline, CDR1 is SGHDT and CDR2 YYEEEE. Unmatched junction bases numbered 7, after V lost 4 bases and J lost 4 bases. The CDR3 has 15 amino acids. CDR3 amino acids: CASSVEGAVTGELFF. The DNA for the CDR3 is TGTGCCAGCAGCGTCGAGGGGGCGGTCACCGGGGAGCTGTTTTTT.

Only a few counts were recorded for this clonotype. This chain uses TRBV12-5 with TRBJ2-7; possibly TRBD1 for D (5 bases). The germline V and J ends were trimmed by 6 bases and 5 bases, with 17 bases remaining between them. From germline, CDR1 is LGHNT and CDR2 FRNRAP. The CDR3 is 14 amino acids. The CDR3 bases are TGTGCTAGTGGCACAATTGGGCAGGGCGACGAGCAGTACTTC. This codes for CASGTIGQGDEQYF.

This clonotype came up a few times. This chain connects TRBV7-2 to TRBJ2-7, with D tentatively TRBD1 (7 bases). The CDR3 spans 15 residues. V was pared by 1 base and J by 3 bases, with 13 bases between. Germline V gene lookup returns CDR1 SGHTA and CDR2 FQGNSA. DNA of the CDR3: TGTGCCAGCAGCTTAGTAGGGCAGGGGGGCTACGAGCAGTACGTC. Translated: CASSLVGQGGYEQYV.